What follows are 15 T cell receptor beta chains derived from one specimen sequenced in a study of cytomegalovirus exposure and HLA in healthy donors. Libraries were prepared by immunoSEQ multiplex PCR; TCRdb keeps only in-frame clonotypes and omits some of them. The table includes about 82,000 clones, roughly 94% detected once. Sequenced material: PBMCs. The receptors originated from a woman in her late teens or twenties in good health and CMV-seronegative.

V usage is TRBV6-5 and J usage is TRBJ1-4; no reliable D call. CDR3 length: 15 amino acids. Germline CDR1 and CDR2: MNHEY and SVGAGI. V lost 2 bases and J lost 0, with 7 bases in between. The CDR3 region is CASSYEGPTNEKLFF. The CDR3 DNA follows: TGTGCCAGCAGTTACGAGGGCCCAACTAATGAAAAACTGTTTTTT.

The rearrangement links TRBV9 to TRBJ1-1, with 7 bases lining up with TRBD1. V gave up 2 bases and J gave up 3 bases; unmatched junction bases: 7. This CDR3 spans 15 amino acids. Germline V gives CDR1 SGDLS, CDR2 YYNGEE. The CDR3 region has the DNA TGTGCCAGCAGCGTTACAGGGGCGCGAGACACTGAAGCTTTCTTT. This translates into CASSVTGARDTEAFF.

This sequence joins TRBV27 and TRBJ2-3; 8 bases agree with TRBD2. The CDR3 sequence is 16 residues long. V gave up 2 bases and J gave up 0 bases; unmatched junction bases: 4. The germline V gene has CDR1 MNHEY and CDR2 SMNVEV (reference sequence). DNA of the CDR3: TGTGCCAGCAGTTTAAACTTAGCGGGAAGCACAGATACGCAGTATTTT. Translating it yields CASSLNLAGSTDTQYF.

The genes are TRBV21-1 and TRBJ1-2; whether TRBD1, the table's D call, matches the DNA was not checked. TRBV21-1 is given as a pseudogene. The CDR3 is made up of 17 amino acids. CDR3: CASSKEQEEEESYGYTF. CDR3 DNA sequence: TGTGCCAGCAGCAAAGAGCAGGAAGAAGAAGAGAGCTATGGCTACACCTTC.

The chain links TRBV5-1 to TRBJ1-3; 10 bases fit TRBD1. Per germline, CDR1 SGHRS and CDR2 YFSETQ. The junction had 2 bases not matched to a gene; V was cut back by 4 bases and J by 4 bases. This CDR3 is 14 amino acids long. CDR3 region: CASSDRGPGNTIYF. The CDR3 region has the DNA TGCGCCAGCAGCGACAGGGGGCCGGGAAACACCATATATTTT.

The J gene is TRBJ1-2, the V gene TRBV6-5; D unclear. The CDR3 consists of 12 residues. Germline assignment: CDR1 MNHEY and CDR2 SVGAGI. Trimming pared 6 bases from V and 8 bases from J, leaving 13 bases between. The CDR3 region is CASRSESGGYTF. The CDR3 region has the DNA TGTGCCAGCAGGTCGGAGTCTGGCGGCTACACCTTC.

This chain's CDR3 is CASGRQGAYEQYF. The CDR3 DNA sequence: TGTGCCAGCGGCCGACAGGGGGCCTACGAGCAGTACTTC. The chain recombines TRBV7-9 with TRBJ2-7; 9 bases map to TRBD1. The CDR3 totals 13 residues. In germline, CDR1 is SEHNR, CDR2 FQNEAQ (reference sequence). The trim removed 8 bases at V and 2 bases at J, leaving 4 bases unmatched.

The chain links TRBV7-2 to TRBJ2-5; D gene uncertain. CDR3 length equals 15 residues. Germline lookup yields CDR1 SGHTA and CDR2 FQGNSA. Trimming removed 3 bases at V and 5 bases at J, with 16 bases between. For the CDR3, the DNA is TGTGCCAGCAGCTTCAAAGGCGGAAGAAGGGAGACCCAGTACTTC. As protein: CASSFKGGRRETQYF.

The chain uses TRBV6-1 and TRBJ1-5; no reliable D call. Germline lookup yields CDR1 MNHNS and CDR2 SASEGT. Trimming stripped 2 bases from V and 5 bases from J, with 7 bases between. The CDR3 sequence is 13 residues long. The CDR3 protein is CASSERGDQPQHF. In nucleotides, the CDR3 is TGTGCCAGCAGTGAACGGGGAGATCAGCCCCAGCATTTT.

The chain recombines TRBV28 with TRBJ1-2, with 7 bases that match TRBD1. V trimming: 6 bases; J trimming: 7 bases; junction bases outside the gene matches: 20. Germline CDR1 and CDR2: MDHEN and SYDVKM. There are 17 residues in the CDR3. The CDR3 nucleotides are TGTGCCAGCAGCTCCCCGGATCTCGGGACAGCCAGAGGTGGCTACACCTTC. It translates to CASSSPDLGTARGGYTF.

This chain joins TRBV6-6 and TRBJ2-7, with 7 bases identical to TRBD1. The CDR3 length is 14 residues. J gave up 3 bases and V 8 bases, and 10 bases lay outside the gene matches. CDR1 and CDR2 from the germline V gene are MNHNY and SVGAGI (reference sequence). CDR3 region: CASLGWTGLYEQYF. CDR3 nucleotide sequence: TGTGCCAGCCTCGGGTGGACAGGTCTCTACGAGCAGTACTTC.

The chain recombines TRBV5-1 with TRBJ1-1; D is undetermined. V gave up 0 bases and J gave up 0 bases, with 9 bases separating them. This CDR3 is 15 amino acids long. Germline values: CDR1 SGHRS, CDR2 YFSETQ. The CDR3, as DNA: TGCGCCAGCAGCTTGGGGGCAGTATTGAACACTGAAGCTTTCTTT. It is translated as CASSLGAVLNTEAFF.

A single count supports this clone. The CDR3, as DNA: TGTGCCAGCTCACCACCGAATAAAGCTTCAGATACGCAGTATTTT. Encoded protein: CASSPPNKASDTQYF. The rearrangement joins TRBV18 to TRBJ2-3; D remains unclear. The V gene's germline CDR1 is KGHSH and CDR2 LQKENI. Between the trimmed V and J ends, which lost 0 bases and 4 bases, there was a span of 11 bases. This CDR3 comprises 15 residues.

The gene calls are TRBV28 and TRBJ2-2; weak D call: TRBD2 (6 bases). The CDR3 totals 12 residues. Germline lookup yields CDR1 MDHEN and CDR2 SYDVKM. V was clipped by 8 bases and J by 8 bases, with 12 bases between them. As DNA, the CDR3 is TGTGCCAGCTTTACGGGAGCGGGGGAGCTGTTTTTT. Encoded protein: CASFTGAGELFF.

The CDR3 sequence is CASSLAGTDTQYF. The CDR3 bases are TGTGCCAGCAGCTTAGCGGGAACAGATACGCAGTATTTT. The chain uses TRBV11-2 and TRBJ2-3, with a tentative D call TRBD2 (5 bases). The CDR3 has 13 amino acids. Germline V lookup: CDR1 SGHAT, CDR2 FQNNGV. Trimming removed 1 base at V and 3 bases at J, with 5 bases between.